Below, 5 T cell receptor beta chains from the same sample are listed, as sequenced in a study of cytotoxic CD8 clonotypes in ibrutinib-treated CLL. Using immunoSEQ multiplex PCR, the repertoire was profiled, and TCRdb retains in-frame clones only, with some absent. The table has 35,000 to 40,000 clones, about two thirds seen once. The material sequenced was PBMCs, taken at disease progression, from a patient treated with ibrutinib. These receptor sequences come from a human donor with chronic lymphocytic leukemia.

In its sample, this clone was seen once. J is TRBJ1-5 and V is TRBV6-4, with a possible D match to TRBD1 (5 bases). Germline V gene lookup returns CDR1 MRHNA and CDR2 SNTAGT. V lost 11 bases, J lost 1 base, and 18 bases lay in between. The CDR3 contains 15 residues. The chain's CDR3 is CAVHNRIGSNQPQHF. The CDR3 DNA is TGTGCCGTTCATAACAGGATTGGAAGCAATCAGCCCCAGCATTTT.

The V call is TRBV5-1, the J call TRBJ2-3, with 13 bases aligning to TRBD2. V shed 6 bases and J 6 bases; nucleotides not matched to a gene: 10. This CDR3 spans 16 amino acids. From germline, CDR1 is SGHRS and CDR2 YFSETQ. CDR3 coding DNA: TGCGCCAGCACTAAGGGACTAGCGGGGCCTCTCGATACGCAGTATTTT. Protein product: CASTKGLAGPLDTQYF. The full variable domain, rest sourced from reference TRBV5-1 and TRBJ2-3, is KAGVTQTPRYLIKTRGQQVTLSCSPISGHRSVSWYQQTPGQGLQFLFEYFSETQRNKGNFPGRFSGRQFSNSRSEMNVSTLELGDSALYLCASTKGLAGPLDTQYFGPGTRLTVL.

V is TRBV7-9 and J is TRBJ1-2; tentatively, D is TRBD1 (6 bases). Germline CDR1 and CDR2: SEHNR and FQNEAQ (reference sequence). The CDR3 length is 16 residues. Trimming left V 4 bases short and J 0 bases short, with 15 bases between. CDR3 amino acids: CASSSTQGPSNYGYTF. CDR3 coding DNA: TGTGCCAGCAGCTCCACACAGGGACCTTCTAACTATGGCTACACCTTC.

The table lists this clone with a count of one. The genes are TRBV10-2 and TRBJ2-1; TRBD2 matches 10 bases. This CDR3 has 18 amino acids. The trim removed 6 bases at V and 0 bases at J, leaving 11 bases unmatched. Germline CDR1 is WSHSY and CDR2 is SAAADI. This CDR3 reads CASRGALAGGSSYNEQFF. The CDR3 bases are TGCGCCAGCAGAGGCGCCTTAGCGGGGGGTAGCTCCTACAATGAGCAGTTCTTC.

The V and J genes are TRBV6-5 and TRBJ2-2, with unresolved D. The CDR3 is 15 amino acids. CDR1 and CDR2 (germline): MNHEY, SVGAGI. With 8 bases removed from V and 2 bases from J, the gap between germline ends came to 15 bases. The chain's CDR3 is CASHSSGLNTGELFF. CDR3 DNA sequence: TGTGCCAGCCACTCGTCCGGCCTTAACACCGGGGAGCTGTTTTTT.